The 10 T cell receptor beta chains below were found in one sample sequenced in a study of T cells in localized non-small cell lung cancer. Sequencing was performed with immunoSEQ multiplex PCR; in TCRdb, only in-frame clones are kept and a portion is missing. The sample consists of some 66,000 clones, about 83% of them appearing once. Sequencing was performed on peripheral blood, taken before any cancer treatment. Receptor source: a female donor older than 55 with stage I lung adenocarcinoma.

The chain combines TRBV2 with TRBJ1-1; no firm D call. Trimming cost V 8 bases and J 1 base, with 8 bases left between them. Germline V gene data show CDR1 as SNHLY and CDR2 as FYNNEI. The length of the CDR3 is 12 residues. In DNA, the CDR3 is TGTGCCAGCTCAGATGCGAACACTGAAGCTTTCTTT. This gives the protein CASSDANTEAFF.

The chain combines TRBV19 with TRBJ1-6; D gene uncertain. The CDR3 spans 13 residues. Germline V lookup: CDR1 LNHDA, CDR2 SQIVND (reference sequence). V lost 6 bases to trimming and J lost 4 bases, with 7 bases between them. Written as DNA, the CDR3 is TGTGCCAGTAGCCCCTGGTATAATTCACCCCTCCACTTT. Translated: CASSPWYNSPLHF.

The CDR3 DNA reads TGTGCCAGCAGTTCGCGAGGCACTGAAGCTTTCTTT. It yields the protein CASSSRGTEAFF. The chain links TRBV27 to TRBJ1-1; no definite D call. The V gene's germline CDR1 is MNHEY and CDR2 SMNVEV (reference sequence). The CDR3 is 12 residues long. V lost 4 bases and J 4 bases, leaving 7 bases between the germline ends.

V usage is TRBV28 and J usage is TRBJ1-2; TRBD1 agrees at 11 bases. Per the germline V gene, CDR1 is MDHEN and CDR2 is SYDVKM. The CDR3 has 13 amino acids. V was pared by 6 bases and J by 4 bases, with 1 base of the junction left unmatched. The CDR3 here is CASSGQGAYGYTF. The CDR3 region has the DNA TGTGCCAGCAGCGGACAGGGGGCCTATGGCTACACCTTC.

The chain couples TRBV5-1 to TRBJ1-4; D is ambiguous. The ends were cut back, 4 bases at V and 8 bases at J, with 12 bases in the middle. Per the germline V gene, CDR1 is SGHRS and CDR2 is YFSETQ. The CDR3 spans 13 residues. Written as DNA, the CDR3 is TGCGCCAGCAGCCCCATATTAATGGAAAAACTGTTTTTT. Protein: CASSPILMEKLFF.

This chain links TRBV5-4 with TRBJ2-7, with TRBD2 matching over 8 bases. CDR3 length equals 15 residues. Unmatched junction bases numbered 2, after V lost 0 bases and J lost 0 bases. Germline-derived CDR1 and CDR2 are SGHNT and YYREEE (reference sequence). CDR3 DNA sequence: TGTGCCAGCAGCTTGGGTACTAGCGGCTCCTACGAGCAGTACTTC. Its translation: CASSLGTSGSYEQYF.

Remarks on this clone: Mismatch with germline at one junction end may stem from a read error. This sequence joins TRBV5-6 and TRBJ2-5; D ambiguous. The CDR3 is 14 amino acids. The germline CDR1 and CDR2 sequences are SGHDT and YYEEEE. CDR3 sequence (DNA): TGTGCCAACAGCCTATTTGTGGGGAAGGAGACCCAGTACTTC. The encoded protein is CANSLFVGKETQYF.

The chain links TRBV5-4 to TRBJ1-6; no clear D gene. Germline V gene lookup returns CDR1 SGHNT and CDR2 YYREEE (reference sequence). This CDR3 contains 16 residues. Between the trimmed V and J ends, which lost 1 base and 8 bases, there was a span of 16 bases. CDR3 region: CASSLNVRSGDSPLHF. The CDR3 nucleotides are TGTGCCAGCAGCTTGAATGTGAGATCGGGTGATTCACCCCTCCACTTT. Based on the CDR3 plus reference TRBV5-4 and TRBJ1-6, the full variable domain is ETGVTQSPTHLIKTRGQQVTLRCSSQSGHNTVSWYQQALGQGPQFIFQYYREEENGRGNFPPRFSGLQFPNYSSELNVNALELDDSALYLCASSLNVRSGDSPLHFGNGTRLTVT.

The chain combines TRBV6-5 with TRBJ1-3, with TRBD1 as a possible D gene (5 bases). The CDR3 has 15 residues. Germline V gives CDR1 MNHEY, CDR2 SVGAGI. V was trimmed by 0 bases and J by 4 bases, leaving 10 bases between them. The CDR3 loop reads CASSYSRDGGNTIYF. The CDR3 coding sequence is TGTGCCAGCAGTTACTCTCGGGACGGCGGAAACACCATATATTTT.

The rearrangement joins TRBV5-1 to TRBJ2-7; 10 bases fit TRBD2. Germline CDR1 reads SGHRS; CDR2 reads YFSETQ. The V gene end was trimmed by 0 bases and the J gene end by 5 bases; junction bases not matched to a gene: 14. The CDR3 spans 18 residues. CDR3 nucleotides: TGCGCCAGCAGCTTGGATCTAGCGGGGGAAGTAAAGGGGGACGAGCAGTACTTC. This translates into CASSLDLAGEVKGDEQYF.